This T cell receptor (beta chain) derives from a study of T cells after yellow fever vaccination. Points on this clonotype: Its specificity is unknown.

Notes on the study in general: A secondary response was less intense yet reached its peak sooner, at day 5 versus 15. The study noted that FACS-sorted repertoires could contain abundant clonotypes contaminating from the bulk population.

In TCRdb, the 5' RACE reads were re-called with MiXCR into one record per CDR3 protein. This table has 300,000 to 400,000 distinct CDR3 sequences, 12% appearing once. The sample in question was CD4+ T cells sorted from PBMCs, obtained 15 days after the yellow fever booster vaccination. This clonotype was obtained from a man aged 18 to 29 who received the YFV17D yellow fever vaccine.

CDR3 in amino acids: CAGGGIGADTQYF. CDR3 bases: TGTGCTGGGGGGGGTATAGGTGCAGATACGCAGTATTTT. This chain connects TRBV7-9 to TRBJ2-3, with 7 bases aligning to TRBD2. Germline lookup yields CDR1 SEHNR and CDR2 FQNEAQ (reference sequence). This CDR3 has 13 amino acids.